This T cell receptor beta chain was identified in a study of T cells in Graves' hyperthyroidism and ophthalmopathy. Trimming pared 1 base from V and 3 bases from J, leaving 6 bases between. This CDR3 has 13 amino acids. Germline V lookup: CDR1 SGHNT, CDR2 YENEEA. TCR beta CDR3 regions were amplified from RNA. First-round RT-PCR of the TCR CDR3 relied on the HTBI primer set. In TCRdb, the multiplex PCR reads were re-called with MiXCR into one record per CDR3 protein. Among over 300,000 distinct CDR3 sequences, approximately 15% were seen once, and the ten largest hold approximately 11%. The sequenced material came from blood. The chain carries TRBV11-3 and TRBJ2-5; D remains ambiguous. This TCR came from a woman aged 60-75 years with Graves' hyperthyroidism. In nucleotides, the CDR3 is TGTGCCAGCAGCTTAGTTTCAGAAGAGACCCAGTACTTC. It translates to CASSLVSEETQYF.